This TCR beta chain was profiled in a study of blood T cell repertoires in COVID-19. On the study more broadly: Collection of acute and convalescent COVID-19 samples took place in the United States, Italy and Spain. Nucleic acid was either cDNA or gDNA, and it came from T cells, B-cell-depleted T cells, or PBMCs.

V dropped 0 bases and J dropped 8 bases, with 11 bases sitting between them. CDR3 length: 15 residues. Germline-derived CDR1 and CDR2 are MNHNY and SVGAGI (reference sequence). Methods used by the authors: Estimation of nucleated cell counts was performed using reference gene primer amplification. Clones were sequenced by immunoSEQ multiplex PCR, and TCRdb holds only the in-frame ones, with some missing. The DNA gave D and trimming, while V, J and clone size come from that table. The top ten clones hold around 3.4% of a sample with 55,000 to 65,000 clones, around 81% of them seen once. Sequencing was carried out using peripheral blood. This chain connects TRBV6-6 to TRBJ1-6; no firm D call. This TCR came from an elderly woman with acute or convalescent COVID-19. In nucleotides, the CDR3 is TGTGCCAGCAGTTACTCGACGGGAAGGGATTCACCCCTCCACTTT. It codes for CASSYSTGRDSPLHF.